The rows below give T cell receptor beta chains drawn from one sample of a study of control samples from healthy donors and cancer patients. The data were produced by immunoSEQ multiplex PCR, yet TCRdb's version contains in-frame clones alone and is incomplete. The sample consists of about 120,000 clones, about 90% of them appearing once. Sequencing was carried out using blood. The receptors were gathered from a man younger than 30 in good health. Each CDR3 is given with its conserved first and last residue. A D gene is named only where the DNA matches it firmly. The size field is filled for only some rows; it gives once, few, many or a size class.

D gene | J gene | V gene | clone size | CDR3 DNA | CDR3 protein
- | TRBJ2-2 | TRBV9 | - | TGTGCCAGCACCGTAACAACGTCCACCGGGGAGCTGTTTTTT | CASTVTTSTGELFF
TRBD1 | TRBJ2-7 | TRBV5-5 | - | TGTGCCAGCAGCCTGACGCTGAGGACAGGGCCTGAGCAGTACTTC | CASSLTLRTGPEQYF
- | TRBJ2-1 | TRBV27 | once | TGTGCCAGCAGTCCAATAGCTGGAGAGGTCAATGAGCAGTTCTTC | CASSPIAGEVNEQFF
- | TRBJ2-3 | TRBV7-2 | - | TGTGCCAGCAGCTTAGACCGGGTATCAGATACGCAGTATTTT | CASSLDRVSDTQYF
TRBD2 | TRBJ2-5 | TRBV18 | - | TGTGCCAGCTCACCACTTCTCGGGGGGGGAAAAGAGACCCAGTACTTC | CASSPLLGGGKETQYF
TRBD1 | TRBJ2-6 | TRBV11-2 | - | TGTGCCAGCAGGGATCAGGGGGCCCTCTCTGGGGCCAACGTCCTGACTTTC | CASRDQGALSGANVLTF
- | TRBJ1-5 | TRBV2 | - | TGTGCCAGCAGTGGACAGGTGGAGCAGCCCCAGCATTTT | CASSGQVEQPQHF
TRBD2 | TRBJ2-4 | TRBV19 | - | TGTGCCAGTAGTATGTCCGTAGCGGGAGGTCCCGTAGCCAAAAACATTCAGTACTTC | CASSMSVAGGPVAKNIQYF
- | TRBJ2-7 | TRBV10-1 | - | TGCGCCAGCGTTGGCGCGAGCTCCTACGAGCAGTACTTC | CASVGASSYEQYF
TRBD2 | TRBJ2-7 | TRBV4-1 | once | TGCGCCAGCAGCCAAGGGGGACCACTAGCGGGAGGTTACGAGCAGTACTTC | CASSQGGPLAGGYEQYF
- | TRBJ1-2 | TRBV21-1 | few | TGTGCCAGCAGCAAAGCACAGGGGGCGAGGGGCTACACCTTC | CASSKAQGARGYTF
TRBD1 | TRBJ1-1 | TRBV6-5 | - | TGTGCCAGCAGTACACAGGGGGCTTGGACTGAAGCTTTCTTT | CASSTQGAWTEAFF
- | TRBJ2-1 | TRBV3-1/TRBV3-2 | - | TGTGCCAGCAGCCAACCGGCGGTCTACAATGAGCAGTTCTTC | CASSQPAVYNEQFF
- | TRBJ1-4 | TRBV25-1 | once | TGTGCCAGCAGTGATAATGAAAAACTGTTTTTT | CASSDNEKLFF
TRBD1 | TRBJ1-2 | TRBV28 | - | TGTGCCAGCACCTTTTTGGAAAGACAGGGTTATGGCTACACCTTC | CASTFLERQGYGYTF
TRBD1 | TRBJ1-2 | TRBV10-3 | - | TGTGCCATCTTTAAGGGGGCTGGAGGCTACACCTTC | CAIFKGAGGYTF
- | TRBJ2-1 | TRBV5-6 | - | TGTGCCAGCAGCTTGGAAGCGGGTGTGGGATTAAACAATGAGCAGTTCTTC | CASSLEAGVGLNNEQFF
TRBD1 | TRBJ1-1 | TRBV19 | once | TGTGCCAGTAGTATACGGGGGCCAGGGGGCACTGAAGCTTTCTTT | CASSIRGPGGTEAFF
- | TRBJ1-1 | TRBV18 | once | TGTGCCAGCTCCCGTCCCGACAAGAACACTGAAGCTTTCTTT | CASSRPDKNTEAFF
- | TRBJ1-1 | TRBV6-4 | - | TGTGCCAGCAGCCTAGCCGCGTCCGGGACTGAAGCTTTCTTT | CASSLAASGTEAFF
TRBD2 | TRBJ2-7 | TRBV7-3 | - | TGTGCCAGCAGCCGACTAGCGGGAGATCATGAGCAGTACTTC | CASSRLAGDHEQYF